These 30 T cell receptor beta chains were all obtained from the same sample, sequenced in a study of cytomegalovirus exposure and HLA in healthy donors. 13 Jbeta primers and 60 Vbeta primers were used for the PCR. The repertoire was sequenced with immunoSEQ multiplex PCR; TCRdb's copy has only in-frame clones and lacks some. The sample yields some 160,000 clones, around three quarters seen once. The source material was PBMCs. The source is a woman aged 30 to 39 in good health and CMV-seronegative.

This rearrangement joins TRBV9 to TRBJ1-4, with D unresolved. The germline gives CDR1 SGDLS, CDR2 YYNGEE. CDR3 length equals 15 residues. V shed 3 bases and J shed 4 bases, with 13 bases lying between them. The CDR3 loop is CASSALGNFNEKLFF. Here the CDR3 DNA reads TGTGCCAGCAGCGCACTAGGGAACTTTAATGAAAAACTGTTTTTT.

For this clone: At one boundary the junction diverges from the germline segment, which might be a read error. The chain couples TRBV7-7 to TRBJ1-1; D is uncertain. This CDR3 contains 16 residues. Germline V gene data show CDR1 as SSHAT and CDR2 as FNYEAQ (reference sequence). As DNA, the CDR3 is TGTGCTAGCAGCTTAATTAGACTAGGGCTTGGCACTGAAGCTTTCTTT. This encodes CASSLIRLGLGTEAFF.

This rearrangement joins TRBV11-2 to TRBJ2-7; TRBD1 matches 8 bases. Germline V gene sequence: CDR1 SGHAT, CDR2 FQNNGV. V was clipped by 6 bases and J by 3 bases; unmatched bases: 10. This CDR3 spans 15 amino acids. The CDR3 coding sequence is TGTGCCAGCAGTTCTGGGGCAGGGGGCTTCTACGAGCAGTACTTC. Encoded protein: CASSSGAGGFYEQYF. The full variable domain, in which reference TRBV11-2 and TRBJ2-7 provide the parts outside the CDR3, is EAGVAQSPRYKIIEKRQSVAFWCNPISGHATLYWYQQILGQGPKLLIQFQNNGVVDDSQLPKDRFSAERLKGVDSTLKIQPAKLEDSAVYLCASSSGAGGFYEQYFGPGTRLTVT.

This clone turned up a few times. The chain recombines TRBV19 with TRBJ2-7; possibly TRBD1 for D (5 bases). Germline lookup yields CDR1 LNHDA and CDR2 SQIVND (reference sequence). Trimming shortened V by 4 bases and J by 1 base, and 14 bases separated the two germline ends. The CDR3 sequence is 15 residues long. The CDR3 DNA sequence: TGTGCCAGTAGTACGAGGACAACCTTATCCTACGAGCAGTACTTC. Translating gives CASSTRTTLSYEQYF.

The chain carries TRBV7-6 and TRBJ2-3; TRBD2 agrees at 12 bases. CDR3 length: 19 residues. Germline values: CDR1 SGHVS, CDR2 FNYEAQ. V was clipped by 5 bases and J by 4 bases; unmatched bases: 16. The CDR3 DNA is TGTGCCAGCAGCGAAAGACTAGCGGGAGCCCCCTATCGCCCAGATACGCAGTATTTT. It specifies CASSERLAGAPYRPDTQYF.

This clone was observed a few times. The chain joins TRBV19 to TRBJ1-1; 8 bases align to TRBD1. CDR1 is LNHDA and CDR2 is SQIVND in the germline V gene (reference sequence). This CDR3 has 14 residues. V shed 4 bases, J shed 6 bases, and the junction held 7 bases outside the gene matches. CDR3 nucleotide sequence: TGTGCCAGTAGTAAAATGGACAGGGAGCCTGAAGCTTTCTTT. Protein: CASSKMDREPEAFF.

V gene TRBV10-2 combines with J gene TRBJ1-1; D ambiguous. Germline assignment: CDR1 WSHSY and CDR2 SAAADI. Trimming removed 4 bases from V and 10 bases from J, with 25 bases in between. This CDR3 is 16 amino acids long. This CDR3 is CASSAGSGLSSRAAFF. As DNA, the CDR3 is TGCGCCAGCAGTGCGGGGTCAGGCCTGAGCTCGAGGGCAGCTTTCTTT.

This clone has only a few counts. V and J are TRBV2 and TRBJ1-2; TRBD1 might be the D (5 bases). V shed 5 bases and J shed 4 bases, with 14 bases lying between them. Per the germline V gene, CDR1 is SNHLY and CDR2 is FYNNEI. This CDR3 region has 14 residues. CDR3: CASSPDSISYGYTF. The CDR3 DNA follows: TGTGCCAGCAGTCCAGACAGTATATCCTATGGCTACACCTTC.

The chain couples TRBV5-1 to TRBJ2-1; TRBD1 might be the D (5 bases). This CDR3 is 13 amino acids long. V lost 6 bases and J 9 bases, leaving 16 bases between the germline ends. Per the germline V gene, CDR1 is SGHRS and CDR2 is YFSETQ. CDR3 sequence (DNA): TGCGCCAGCAAAATAGGGGCGGCCGGTGAGCAGTTCTTC. This gives the protein CASKIGAAGEQFF.

The CDR3 DNA follows: TGTGCCAGCAGCGAGGACAGGGCGACACCCCTCCACTTT. Its translation is CASSEDRATPLHF. The J gene is TRBJ1-6, the V gene TRBV9, with 8 bases identical to TRBD1. Germline-derived CDR1 and CDR2 are SGDLS and YYNGEE. The V and J ends lost 3 bases and 11 bases, in that order; junction bases with no gene match: 4. The CDR3 spans 13 residues. The complete variable domain, with remaining parts taken from reference TRBV9 and TRBJ1-6, reads DSGVTQTPKHLITATGQRVTLRCSPRSGDLSVYWYQQSLDQGLQFLIQYYNGEERAKGNILERFSAQQFPDLHSELNLSSLELGDSALYFCASSEDRATPLHFGNGTRLTVT.

J is TRBJ2-3 and V is TRBV2; D unclear. Germline lookup yields CDR1 SNHLY and CDR2 FYNNEI. Trimming left V 5 bases short and J 7 bases short, with 10 bases between. This CDR3 has 12 amino acids. CDR3 nucleotides: TGTGCCAGCAGTTCTATTCTGAATACGCAGTATTTT. The encoded protein is CASSSILNTQYF.

This clone showed up just once. J is TRBJ1-1 and V is TRBV19; D not certain. CDR3 length equals 15 residues. The germline gives CDR1 LNHDA, CDR2 SQIVND (reference sequence). V was trimmed by 1 base and J by 4 bases, leaving 13 bases between them. The CDR3 protein is CASSIGNPSGTEAFF. The DNA for the CDR3 is TGTGCCAGTAGTATAGGAAACCCCTCGGGCACTGAAGCTTTCTTT.

The chain has TRBV5-4 and TRBJ1-1; TRBD1 aligns across 7 bases. With 4 bases clipped from V and 3 bases from J, the junction kept 6 bases outside the gene matches. The germline CDR1 and CDR2 sequences are SGHNT and YYREEE (reference sequence). This CDR3 has 14 residues. This chain's CDR3 is CASSEDRAYTEAFF. CDR3 bases: TGTGCCAGCAGCGAAGACAGGGCGTACACTGAAGCTTTCTTT.

In its sample, this clone was seen a few times. V gene TRBV4-2 combines with J gene TRBJ2-7, with 9 bases matching TRBD1. The CDR3 totals 13 residues. Germline V lookup: CDR1 LGHNA, CDR2 YNFKEQ. Trimming took 8 bases from V and 4 from J; bases not matched to a gene: 6. In DNA form, the CDR3 reads TGTGCCAGCCAAGGACAGGGGATGTACGAGCAGTACTTC. Amino acids: CASQGQGMYEQYF.

The chain recombines TRBV2 with TRBJ2-7, with 16 bases fitting TRBD2. The germline gives CDR1 SNHLY, CDR2 FYNNEI. With 9 bases clipped from V and 4 bases from J, the junction kept 3 bases outside the gene matches. There are 14 residues in the CDR3. CDR3 nucleotide sequence: TGTGCCAGTGAGGGACTAGCGGGAGGGTACGAGCAGTACTTC. Amino acids: CASEGLAGGYEQYF.

The chain uses TRBV4-1 and TRBJ2-1, with 7 bases aligning to TRBD2. Germline trimming cut 1 base from V and 0 bases from J; bases unmatched to any gene: 6. Germline CDR1 reads MGHRA; CDR2 reads YSYEKL. CDR3 size: 17 residues. Here the CDR3 reads CASSQGLAESSYNEQFF. The CDR3 DNA reads as TGCGCCAGCAGCCAAGGGCTAGCGGAGAGCTCCTACAATGAGCAGTTCTTC.

The chain has TRBV30 and TRBJ1-1, with D uncertain. Germline CDR1 GTSNPN, CDR2 SVGIG (reference sequence). The CDR3 is 14 amino acids. Trimming shortened V by 0 bases and J by 4 bases, and 12 bases separated the two germline ends. CDR3: CAWSVFVGSTEAFF. As DNA, the CDR3 is TGTGCCTGGAGTGTATTCGTGGGGAGCACTGAAGCTTTCTTT.

This chain connects TRBV6-5 to TRBJ1-1; D is unresolved. Trimming left V 7 bases short and J 8 bases short, with 11 bases between. CDR1 is MNHEY and CDR2 is SVGAGI in the germline V gene. CDR3 size: 11 residues. The CDR3 protein is CASTRHREAFF. In DNA, the CDR3 is TGTGCCAGCACCCGACATCGAGAAGCTTTCTTT.

The gene calls are TRBV19 and TRBJ1-1; 8 nucleotides line up with TRBD1. Per the germline V gene, CDR1 is LNHDA and CDR2 is SQIVND (reference sequence). CDR3 length: 15 residues. With 10 bases clipped from V and 1 base from J, the junction kept 11 bases outside the gene matches. The CDR3 reads CAIRSQGAGNTEAFF. CDR3 bases: TGTGCCATCCGAAGTCAGGGGGCCGGGAACACTGAAGCTTTCTTT.

V is TRBV30 and J is TRBJ1-2; maybe TRBD1 (5 bases). The length of the CDR3 is 14 residues. Trimming cost V 0 bases and J 2 bases, with 10 bases left between them. Germline CDR1 GTSNPN, CDR2 SVGIG (reference sequence). CDR3 bases: TGTGCCTGGAGTGTGGGCGGGACGAACTATGGCTACACCTTC. This encodes CAWSVGGTNYGYTF.

V usage is TRBV7-2 and J usage is TRBJ2-7, with 14 nucleotides matching TRBD2. V was pared by 4 bases and J by 4 bases, with 6 bases of the junction left unmatched. The CDR3 consists of 16 residues. Per germline, CDR1 SGHTA and CDR2 FQGNSA. CDR3: CASSSRGTSGSYEQYF. In nucleotides, the CDR3 is TGTGCCAGCAGCTCGAGAGGGACTAGCGGGAGTTACGAGCAGTACTTC. The whole variable domain, filled in from reference TRBV7-2 and TRBJ2-7, reads GAGVSQSPSNKVTEKGKDVELRCDPISGHTALYWYRQSLGQGLEFLIYFQGNSAPDKSGLPSDRFSAERTGGSVSTLTIQRTQQEDSAVYLCASSSRGTSGSYEQYFGPGTRLTVT.

In its sample, this clone was seen once. CDR3 DNA sequence: TGTGCCAGCAGTTACGGTGGGAGCGGGAGTGGGGAGACCCAGTACTTC. Translated: CASSYGGSGSGETQYF. The rearrangement joins TRBV6-5 to TRBJ2-5; 8 positions match TRBD2. This CDR3 comprises 16 residues. Germline assignment: CDR1 MNHEY and CDR2 SVGAGI. Losses at the gene ends were 2 bases for V and 5 bases for J; bases not matched to a gene: 10.

This rearrangement joins TRBV6-6 to TRBJ1-5; 12 positions match TRBD1. The CDR3 has 15 residues. Germline CDR1 is MNHNY and CDR2 is SVGAGI (reference sequence). V was clipped by 5 bases and J by 8 bases; unmatched bases: 7. The CDR3 region has the DNA TGTGCCAGCAGTACTGGGGACAGGGGGCGGGAGCCCCAGCATTTT. Protein product: CASSTGDRGREPQHF.

About this clone: Other DNA sequences in this sample translate to the same CDR3. V gene TRBV6-1 combines with J gene TRBJ1-1; 7 nucleotides match TRBD1. CDR3 length: 13 residues. Germline assignment: CDR1 MNHNS and CDR2 SASEGT. The V gene end was trimmed by 10 bases and the J gene end by 0 bases; junction bases not matched to a gene: 5. CDR3: CATRQGMNTEAFF. The CDR3 DNA reads TGTGCCACCCGACAGGGCATGAACACTGAAGCTTTCTTT.

The chain combines TRBV9 with TRBJ2-3, with D perhaps TRBD2 (7 bases). The CDR3 has 16 residues. Trimming removed 0 bases from V and 6 bases from J, with 17 bases in between. Germline V gene sequence: CDR1 SGDLS, CDR2 YYNGEE. The CDR3 region has the DNA TGTGCCAGCAGCGTAGCAGTGGGGGGGGCCGTGGATACGCAGTATTTT. Translating gives CASSVAVGGAVDTQYF.

In regard to this clone: At one boundary the junction diverges from the germline segment, which might be a read error. Other DNA sequences of this sample code for an identical CDR3. The J gene is TRBJ1-5, the V gene TRBV5-6, with 9 bases matching TRBD1. Germline V gene data show CDR1 as SGHDT and CDR2 as YYEEEE. This CDR3 comprises 19 residues. The CDR3 coding sequence is TGTGCCAGCAGCTTGAGTGGGTTTTTGGGACAGGGTAATAATCAGCCCCAACATTTT. This codes for CASSLSGFLGQGNNQPQHF. The full variable domain, rest sourced from reference TRBV5-6 and TRBJ1-5, is DAGVTQSPTHLIKTRGQQVTLRCSPKSGHDTVSWYQQALGQGPQFIFQYYEEEERQRGNFPDRFSGHQFPNYSSELNVNALLLGDSALYLCASSLSGFLGQGNNQPQHFGDGTRLSIL.

This CDR3 reads CASHPREGGTDTQYF. Here the CDR3 DNA reads TGTGCCAGCCACCCGAGGGAGGGAGGCACAGATACGCAGTATTTT. The V and J genes are TRBV19 and TRBJ2-3; TRBD2 aligns across 7 bases. This CDR3 is built from 15 residues. Germline V gene lookup returns CDR1 LNHDA and CDR2 SQIVND (reference sequence). Trimming at V came to 9 bases and at J to 1 base, leaving 10 bases not matched to a gene.

The chain links TRBV11-2 to TRBJ1-2, with D possibly being TRBD1 (6 bases). CDR3 length: 13 amino acids. CDR1 and CDR2 (germline): SGHAT, FQNNGV. V gave up 5 bases and J gave up 3 bases, with 10 bases separating them. The CDR3 here is CASSPRTDYGYTF. In DNA form, the CDR3 reads TGTGCCAGCAGCCCCCGGACAGACTATGGCTACACCTTC.

In this sample, this clone turned up a few times. The chain employs TRBV2 and TRBJ2-1, with D tentatively TRBD1 (6 bases). Germline values: CDR1 SNHLY, CDR2 FYNNEI. V gave up 6 bases and J gave up 1 base, with 13 bases separating them. The CDR3 totals 15 residues. CDR3 amino acids: CASRQTGRSYNEQFF. DNA for the CDR3: TGTGCCAGCAGACAGACAGGACGATCCTACAATGAGCAGTTCTTC.

CDR3 sequence (DNA): TGTGCCAGCAGTTCGACAACAGGGGGCGCATTGTCTCAGACCCAGTACTTC. Translated: CASSSTTGGALSQTQYF. V is TRBV28 and J is TRBJ2-5; 9 nucleotides match TRBD1. The CDR3 sequence is 17 residues long. Germline CDR1 reads MDHEN; CDR2 reads SYDVKM. The V and J ends lost 4 bases and 6 bases, in that order; junction bases with no gene match: 15.